Below are 13 T cell receptor beta chains sequenced from a single sample in a study of cytomegalovirus exposure and HLA in healthy donors. Generated by immunoSEQ multiplex PCR, the TCRdb table keeps only in-frame clones and is missing some. The sample includes under 150,000 clones, about 86% of them seen just once. The specimen was PBMCs. The source is a woman aged 18-29 years in good health and CMV-seropositive.

The rearrangement joins TRBV7-9 to TRBJ2-7; 8 positions match TRBD2. Trimming removed 5 bases from V and 3 bases from J; junction bases left unmatched: 3. The CDR3 length is 13 residues. Per germline, CDR1 SEHNR and CDR2 FQNEAQ (reference sequence). CDR3 residues: CASSPGGIYEQYF. For the CDR3, the DNA is TGTGCCAGCAGCCCGGGGGGGATCTACGAGCAGTACTTC.

This chain joins TRBV2 and TRBJ2-7, with a tentative D call TRBD1 (5 bases). CDR1 and CDR2 (germline): SNHLY, FYNNEI. With 1 base removed from V and 11 bases from J, the gap between germline ends came to 12 bases. CDR3 size: 12 residues. This CDR3 reads CASSEEGQSEYF. DNA for the CDR3: TGTGCCAGCAGTGAAGAGGGGCAGAGCGAGTACTTC. Looking up the rest from reference TRBV2 and TRBJ2-7 gives the full variable domain: EPEVTQTPSHQVTQMGQEVILRCVPISNHLYFYWYRQILGQKVEFLVSFYNNEISEKSEIFDDQFSVERPDGSNFTLKIRSTKLEDSAMYFCASSEEGQSEYFGPGTRLTVT.

The gene calls are TRBV7-6 and TRBJ2-1; TRBD1 might be the D (6 bases). V was cut by 5 bases and J by 7 bases, with 18 bases left in between. The CDR3 consists of 15 residues. CDR1 and CDR2 (germline): SGHVS, FNYEAQ. The DNA of the CDR3 is TGTGCCAGCAGCCCCCGAAGGGGGACACTAAATGAGCAGTTCTTC. Amino acid sequence: CASSPRRGTLNEQFF.

The chain combines TRBV2 with TRBJ2-3; 8 nucleotides agree with TRBD2. The CDR3 length is 14 residues. The germline V gene encodes CDR1 SNHLY and CDR2 FYNNEI. Germline trimming cut 3 bases from V and 6 bases from J; bases unmatched to any gene: 5. The CDR3 DNA reads TGTGCCAGCAGTGATCGGGGGGGCGGCGATACGCAGTATTTT. Residues: CASSDRGGGDTQYF.

The rearrangement joins TRBV6-4 to TRBJ2-1, with 7 bases lining up with TRBD1. Per the germline V gene, CDR1 is MRHNA and CDR2 is SNTAGT. V lost 6 bases and J lost 3; bases outside the gene matches: 8. This CDR3 region has 15 residues. The CDR3 loop is CASRPTGDFYNEQFF. In nucleotides, the CDR3 is TGTGCCAGCAGACCTACAGGGGATTTCTACAATGAGCAGTTCTTC.

The chain carries TRBV15 and TRBJ1-4; TRBD1 aligns across 7 bases. Germline-derived CDR1 and CDR2 are LNHNV and YYDKDF (reference sequence). The V segment lost 2 bases and the J segment 5 bases; nucleotides outside the gene matches: 5. This CDR3 has 15 amino acids. CDR3 amino acids: CATSRTGQRNEKLFF. The DNA for the CDR3 is TGTGCCACCAGCAGAACGGGACAGCGGAATGAAAAACTGTTTTTT. The whole variable domain, filled in from reference TRBV15 and TRBJ1-4, reads DAMVIQNPRYQVTQFGKPVTLSCSQTLNHNVMYWYQQKSSQAPKLLFHYYDKDFNNEADTPDNFQSRRPNTSFCFLDIRSPGLGDTAMYLCATSRTGQRNEKLFFGSGTQLSVL.

The chain recombines TRBV27 with TRBJ2-1, with 7 bases lining up with TRBD1. The CDR3 covers 16 residues. Germline CDR1 reads MNHEY; CDR2 reads SMNVEV (reference sequence). The trim removed 7 bases at V and 6 bases at J, leaving 15 bases unmatched. The CDR3 is CASNHVRGLKGNEQFF. The CDR3 bases are TGTGCCAGCAACCATGTAAGGGGGCTTAAAGGCAATGAGCAGTTCTTC.

V and J are TRBV20-1 and TRBJ2-5, with D unclear. Germline V gene data show CDR1 as DFQATT and CDR2 as SNEGSKA (reference sequence). The CDR3 has 9 amino acids. The CDR3 loop reads CRPKETQYF. CDR3 in DNA: TGCAGACCTAAAGAGACCCAGTACTTC.

To note about this clone: At one boundary the junction diverges from the germline segment, which might be a read error. The gene calls are TRBV7-7 and TRBJ2-5; 9 nucleotides line up with TRBD2. Germline lookup yields CDR1 SSHAT and CDR2 FNYEAQ (reference sequence). The CDR3 is made up of 15 amino acids. This CDR3 is CASSQRAGGGETQYF. CDR3 in DNA: TGTGCTAGCAGCCAGAGAGCGGGAGGTGGAGAGACCCAGTACTTC.

The genes are TRBV19 and TRBJ1-1, with D perhaps matching TRBD1 (5 bases). Per germline, CDR1 LNHDA and CDR2 SQIVND (reference sequence). The CDR3 is 13 residues long. V was pared by 4 bases and J by 7 bases, with 13 bases between. The CDR3 reads CASSTAGRIEAFF. The CDR3 DNA is TGTGCCAGTAGTACCGCAGGGCGAATTGAAGCTTTCTTT. Full variable domain (remainder filled in from reference TRBV19 and TRBJ1-1): DGGITQSPKYLFRKEGQNVTLSCEQNLNHDAMYWYRQDPGQGLRLIYYSQIVNDFQKGDIAEGYSVSREKKESFPLTVTSAQKNPTAFYLCASSTAGRIEAFFGQGTRLTVV.

This clone was observed a handful of times. This sequence joins TRBV10-3 and TRBJ1-5, with D unresolved. The CDR3 is made up of 14 amino acids. Germline loops: CDR1 ENHRY, CDR2 SYGVKD. Trimming removed 2 bases from V and 3 bases from J, with 8 bases in between. For the CDR3, the DNA is TGTGCCATCAGTGAGGCGGGAAACAATCAGCCCCAGCATTTT. It translates to CAISEAGNNQPQHF.

The chain uses TRBV28 and TRBJ2-5, with D perhaps TRBD2 (6 bases). Trimming removed 4 bases from V and 1 base from J, with 16 bases in between. The CDR3 has 16 residues. Germline CDR1 and CDR2: MDHEN and SYDVKM. The CDR3 sequence is CASSSGYGGSQETQYF. The CDR3 coding sequence is TGTGCCAGCAGTTCGGGTTATGGGGGGAGCCAAGAGACCCAGTACTTC.

The chain uses TRBV9 and TRBJ2-5, with 15 bases matching TRBD2. CDR3 length: 16 residues. The germline V gene has CDR1 SGDLS and CDR2 YYNGEE. V was clipped by 2 bases and J by 4 bases; unmatched bases: 3. For the CDR3, the DNA is TGTGCCAGCAGCGTCGCGGGACTAGCGGGAGGAGAGACCCAGTACTTC. Protein product: CASSVAGLAGGETQYF.